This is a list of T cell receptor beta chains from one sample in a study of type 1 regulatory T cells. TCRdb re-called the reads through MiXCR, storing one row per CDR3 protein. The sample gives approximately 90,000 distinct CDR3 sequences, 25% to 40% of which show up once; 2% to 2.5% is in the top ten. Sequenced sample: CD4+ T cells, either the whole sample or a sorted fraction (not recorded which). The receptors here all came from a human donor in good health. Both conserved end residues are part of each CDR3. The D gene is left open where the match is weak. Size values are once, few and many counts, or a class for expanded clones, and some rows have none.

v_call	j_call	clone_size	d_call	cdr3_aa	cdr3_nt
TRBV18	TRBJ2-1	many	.	CASSPFPGDEQFF	TGTGCCAGCTCACCATTCCCCGGCGATGAGCAGTTCTTC
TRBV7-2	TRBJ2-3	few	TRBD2	CASSFRLAGGSTLFTDTQYF	TGTGCCAGCAGCTTTCGACTAGCGGGAGGGTCCACGCTATTCACAGATACGCAGTATTTT
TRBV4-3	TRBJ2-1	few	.	CASSQDGPGGNEQFF	TGCGCCAGCAGCCAAGATGGTCCAGGGGGGAATGAGCAGTTCTTC
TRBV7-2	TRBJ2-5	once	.	CASSLALMGETQYF	TGTGCCAGCAGCTTAGCCCTGATGGGGGAGACCCAGTACTTC
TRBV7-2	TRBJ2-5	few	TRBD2	CASSLVGSGRFQETQYF	TGTGCCAGCAGCTTAGTTGGTAGCGGGAGGTTCCAAGAGACCCAGTACTTC
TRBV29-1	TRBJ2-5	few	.	CSVEDGGQYF	TGCAGCGTTGAAGACGGGGGCCAGTACTTC
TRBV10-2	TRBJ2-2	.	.	CASSEAGARAGELFF	TGCGCCAGCAGTGAGGCGGGGGCGCGCGCCGGGGAGCTGTTTTTT
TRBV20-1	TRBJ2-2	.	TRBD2	CSARTRTSGNTGELFF	TGCAGTGCCAGAACCCGGACTAGCGGCAACACCGGGGAGCTGTTTTTT
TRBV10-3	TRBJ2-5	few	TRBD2	CAIRGTSGRGGETQYF	TGTGCCATCAGGGGGACTAGCGGGAGGGGGGGAGAGACCCAGTACTTC
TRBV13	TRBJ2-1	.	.	CASKLGYNEQFF	TGTGCCAGCAAGTTGGGGTATAATGAGCAGTTCTTC
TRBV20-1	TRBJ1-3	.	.	CSADGRRTTGNTIYF	TGCAGCGCCGACGGTAGGCGGACTACTGGAAACACCATATATTTT
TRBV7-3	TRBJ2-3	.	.	CASSLTAPGDTQYF	TGTGCCAGCAGCTTAACCGCGCCAGGGGATACGCAGTATTTT